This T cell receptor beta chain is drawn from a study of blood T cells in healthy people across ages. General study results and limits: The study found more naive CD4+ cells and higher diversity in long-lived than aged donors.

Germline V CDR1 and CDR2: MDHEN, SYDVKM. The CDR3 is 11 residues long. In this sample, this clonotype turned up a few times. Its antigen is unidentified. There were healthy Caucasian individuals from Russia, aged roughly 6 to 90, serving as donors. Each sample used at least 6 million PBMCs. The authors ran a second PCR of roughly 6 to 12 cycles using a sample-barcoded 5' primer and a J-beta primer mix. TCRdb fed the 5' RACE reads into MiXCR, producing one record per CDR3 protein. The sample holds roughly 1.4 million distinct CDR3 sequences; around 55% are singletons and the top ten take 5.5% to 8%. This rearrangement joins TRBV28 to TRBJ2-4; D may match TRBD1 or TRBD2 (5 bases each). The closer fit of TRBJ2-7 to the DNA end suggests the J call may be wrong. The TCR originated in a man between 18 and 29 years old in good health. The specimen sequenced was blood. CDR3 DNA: TGTGCCAGCGAGGGGAACTACGAGCAGTACTTC. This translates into CASEGNYEQYF.